This T cell receptor beta chain was captured by sequencing in a study of control samples from healthy donors and cancer patients. Sequenced by immunoSEQ multiplex PCR; TCRdb stores in-frame clones only, minus some. This table has roughly 120,000 clones, approximately 91% appearing once. This CDR3 comprises 14 residues. Germline values: CDR1 SGHTA, CDR2 FQGNSA. V was clipped by 1 base and J by 6 bases, with 13 bases between them. The genes are TRBV7-2 and TRBJ2-7; TRBD2 is a possible D gene (5 bases). The specimen was blood. The clonotype originates from a young woman in good health. The DNA for the CDR3 is TGTGCCAGCAGCTTAGATTTCGGGGTATCCGAGCAGTACTTC. This encodes CASSLDFGVSEQYF.